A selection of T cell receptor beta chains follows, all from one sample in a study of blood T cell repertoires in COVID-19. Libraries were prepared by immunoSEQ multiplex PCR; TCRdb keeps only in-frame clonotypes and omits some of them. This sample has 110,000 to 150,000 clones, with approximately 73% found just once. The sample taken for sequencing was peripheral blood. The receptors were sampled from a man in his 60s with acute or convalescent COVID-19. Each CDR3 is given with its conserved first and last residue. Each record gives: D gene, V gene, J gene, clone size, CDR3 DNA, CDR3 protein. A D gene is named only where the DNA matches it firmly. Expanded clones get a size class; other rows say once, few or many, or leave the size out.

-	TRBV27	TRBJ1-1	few	TGTGCCATACCTGGGAGGGGGGATAATAGGAACACTGAAGCTTTCTTT	CAIPGRGDNRNTEAFF
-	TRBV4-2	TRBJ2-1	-	TGTGCCAGCAGCCAAGCGATCGAGAATGAGCAGTTCTTC	CASSQAIENEQFF
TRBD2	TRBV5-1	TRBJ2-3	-	TGCGCCAGCAGCCAAGGACTAGCCCGGGATACGCAGTATTTT	CASSQGLARDTQYF
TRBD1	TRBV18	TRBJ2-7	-	TGTGCCAGTTCTCCCAACCGGGACAGCATCGACGAGCAGTACTTC	CASSPNRDSIDEQYF
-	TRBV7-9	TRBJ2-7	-	TGTGCCAGCAGCGCGACAGGGAGGTCCTACGAGCAGTACTTC	CASSATGRSYEQYF
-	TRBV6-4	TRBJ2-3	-	TGTGCCAGCAGTGATGGGGGAGGATATACGCAGTATTTT	CASSDGGGYTQYF
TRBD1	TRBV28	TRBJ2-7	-	TGTGCCAGCAGTTTTGGGACAGGGCCCTACGAGCAGTACTTC	CASSFGTGPYEQYF
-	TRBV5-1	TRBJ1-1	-	TGCGCCAGCAGCTTGGACGGGCAGCGGGGAACTGAAGCTTTCTTT	CASSLDGQRGTEAFF
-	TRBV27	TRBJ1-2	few	TGTGCCAGCAGTTCGGTTGGGCGGGGCGCCTACGGCTACACCTTC	CASSSVGRGAYGYTF
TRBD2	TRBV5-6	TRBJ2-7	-	TGTGCCAGCAGCTATGGGGGACTAGCGGGAGGATTCTACGAGCAGTACTTC	CASSYGGLAGGFYEQYF
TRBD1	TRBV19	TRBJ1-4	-	TGTGCCAGTAAAACCGGGACAGGGACTAATGAAAAACTGTTTTTT	CASKTGTGTNEKLFF
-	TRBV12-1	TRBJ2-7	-	TGTGCCAGCAGCTTTTCCGGACAGAGGGACGAGCAGTACTTC	CASSFSGQRDEQYF
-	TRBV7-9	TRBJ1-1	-	TGTGCCAGCAGCTTAGAAGCGGGTAGCACTGAAGCTTTCTTT	CASSLEAGSTEAFF
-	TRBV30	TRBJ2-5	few	TGTGCCTGGGGGGCTGGAGAGACCCAGTACTTC	CAWGAGETQYF
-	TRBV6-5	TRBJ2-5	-	TGTGCCAGCGGGGGGGGCCCCCAGGGAGAGACCCAGTACTTC	CASGGGPQGETQYF
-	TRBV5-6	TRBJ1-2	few	TGTGCCAGCAGCCTTGAGGGGGATAACAGAGGCTATGGCTACACCTTC	CASSLEGDNRGYGYTF
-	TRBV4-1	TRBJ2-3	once	TGCGCCAGCAGCCTAAGCACAGATACGCAGTATTTT	CASSLSTDTQYF
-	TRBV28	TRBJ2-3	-	TGTGCCAGCAGGCAGGGGATAGGCACAGATACGCAGTATTTT	CASRQGIGTDTQYF
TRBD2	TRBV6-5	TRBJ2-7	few	TGTGCCAGCAGTTCACTAGCGGGAACCTACGAGCAGTACTTC	CASSSLAGTYEQYF
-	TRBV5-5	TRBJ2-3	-	TGTGCCAGCAGCTTGCCCAGGGCCACAGATACGCAGTATTTT	CASSLPRATDTQYF
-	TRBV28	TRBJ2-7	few	TGTGCCAGCAGTCGCGGGGAGGCCTACGAGCAGTACTTC	CASSRGEAYEQYF
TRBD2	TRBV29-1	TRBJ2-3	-	TGCAGCGTTGATTGGACTAGCGGGCATGTTAGCACAGATACGCAGTATTTT	CSVDWTSGHVSTDTQYF